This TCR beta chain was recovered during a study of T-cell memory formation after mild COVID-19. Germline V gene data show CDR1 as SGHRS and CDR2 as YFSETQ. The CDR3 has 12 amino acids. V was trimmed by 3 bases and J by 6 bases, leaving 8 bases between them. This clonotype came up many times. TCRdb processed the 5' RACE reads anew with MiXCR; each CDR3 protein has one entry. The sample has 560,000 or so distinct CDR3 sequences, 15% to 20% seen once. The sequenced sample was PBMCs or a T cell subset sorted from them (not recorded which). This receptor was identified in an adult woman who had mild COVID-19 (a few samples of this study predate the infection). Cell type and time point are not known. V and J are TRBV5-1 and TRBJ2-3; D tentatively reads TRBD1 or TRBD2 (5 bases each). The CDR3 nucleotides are TGCGCCAGCAGCTGGGACGGGGATACGCAGTATTTT. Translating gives CASSWDGDTQYF.